These 24 T cell receptor beta chains originate from one sample sequenced in a study of radiotherapy plus CTLA-4 blockade in lung cancer. Assay: immunoSEQ multiplex PCR; the TCRdb copy retains only in-frame clones and omits some. The repertoire holds approximately 25,000 clones, with roughly 71% as singletons. The material sequenced was peripheral blood, taken from a patient treated with radiotherapy plus ipilimumab. All receptors come from a human donor with non-small cell lung cancer that progressed on radiotherapy plus ipilimumab.

A single count supports this clone. This chain joins TRBV5-6 and TRBJ1-1; D is uncertain. The ends were cut back, 0 bases at V and 4 bases at J, with 16 bases in the middle. The CDR3 loop spans 16 amino acids. Germline CDR1 is SGHDT and CDR2 is YYEEEE. CDR3 loop: CASSLVGRLGGTEAFF. The CDR3 nucleotides read TGTGCCAGCAGCTTGGTTGGCAGGTTGGGCGGCACTGAAGCTTTCTTT.

The V gene is TRBV6-5, the J gene TRBJ1-1, with D tentatively TRBD1 (5 bases). Germline loops: CDR1 MNHEY, CDR2 SVGAGI. The V end lost 6 bases, the J end lost 0 bases, and 11 bases lay between the germline ends. The CDR3 extends over 14 amino acids. The CDR3 DNA follows: TGTGCCAGCAGCACCACAGGATTGAACACTGAAGCTTTCTTT. Protein: CASSTTGLNTEAFF.

This chain joins TRBV27 and TRBJ1-1, with D hard to call. CDR1 is MNHEY and CDR2 is SMNVEV in the germline V gene (reference sequence). V was pared by 2 bases and J by 8 bases, with 6 bases between. CDR3 length: 11 residues. The CDR3, as DNA: TGTGCCAGCAGTTTAGGGTTAGAAGCTTTCTTT. Translation gives CASSLGLEAFF.

This clone was observed a handful of times. The CDR3 nucleotides read TGTGCCAGTAGTCGTACGGGGGCCACTGAAGCTTTCTTT. Protein product: CASSRTGATEAFF. The chain couples TRBV19 to TRBJ1-1; TRBD1 might be the D (6 bases). The CDR3 has 13 residues. V was pared by 5 bases and J by 4 bases, with 11 bases between. In germline, CDR1 is LNHDA, CDR2 SQIVND (reference sequence).

As regards this clone: Other nucleotide sequences in the sample specify the same CDR3. V is TRBV15 and J is TRBJ2-7; D unresolved. This CDR3 has 14 amino acids. V lost 1 base and J lost 0, with 7 bases in between. From germline, CDR1 is LNHNV and CDR2 YYDKDF (reference sequence). This chain's CDR3 is CATSRGGSSYEQYF. Here the CDR3 DNA reads TGTGCCACCAGCAGAGGGGGTAGCTCCTACGAGCAGTACTTC.

The V call is TRBV9, the J call TRBJ2-3; D is possibly TRBD2 (6 bases). The CDR3 sequence is 15 residues long. V was trimmed by 6 bases and J by 7 bases, leaving 21 bases between them. Germline CDR1 SGDLS, CDR2 YYNGEE. The CDR3 bases are TGTGCCAGCACCCATGGGGTCGGGAGTGGAAATACGCAGTATTTT. This gives the protein CASTHGVGSGNTQYF.

By its share, this clone is medium-sized. This chain uses TRBV9 with TRBJ2-1; the match to TRBD2 covers 14 bases. The V segment lost 4 bases and the J segment 6 bases; nucleotides outside the gene matches: 3. This CDR3 spans 15 amino acids. Germline CDR1 is SGDLS and CDR2 is YYNGEE. The chain's CDR3 is CASSIGTSGGNEQFF. The CDR3 nucleotides are TGTGCCAGCAGCATCGGGACTAGCGGGGGCAATGAGCAGTTCTTC.

J is TRBJ2-3 and V is TRBV9; TRBD2 is a possible D gene (5 bases). With 6 bases removed from V and 2 bases from J, the gap between germline ends came to 19 bases. The length of the CDR3 is 16 residues. Germline CDR1 reads SGDLS; CDR2 reads YYNGEE. DNA of the CDR3: TGTGCCAGCACAGGTGGGCTCCGGGATTCCACAGATACGCAGTATTTT. Protein product: CASTGGLRDSTDTQYF.

This clone has only a few counts. This chain connects TRBV5-5 to TRBJ1-3, with TRBD1 identical over 9 bases. Germline V gives CDR1 SGHKS, CDR2 YYEKEE (reference sequence). The CDR3 is made up of 16 amino acids. The V gene end was trimmed by 1 base and the J gene end by 1 base; junction bases not matched to a gene: 3. As DNA, the CDR3 is TGTGCCAGCAGCTTGTCCGGGACAGGGTCTGGAAACACCATATATTTT. It is translated as CASSLSGTGSGNTIYF.

This clone appeared a single time. V is TRBV14 and J is TRBJ2-1; D is possibly TRBD1 (5 bases). CDR3 length equals 11 residues. Germline-derived CDR1 and CDR2 are SGHDN and FVKESK. The V end was cut by 1 base, the J end by 15 bases, with 10 bases between. The CDR3 DNA follows: TGTGCCAGCAGCCAAGTAACAGGAATGTTCTTC. As protein: CASSQVTGMFF.

The V gene is TRBV2, the J gene TRBJ2-5; D may match TRBD1 or TRBD2 (6 bases each). V lost 9 bases to trimming and J lost 4 bases, with 24 bases between them. This CDR3 spans 16 amino acids. Germline V gives CDR1 SNHLY, CDR2 FYNNEI. CDR3 coding DNA: TGTGCCAGTAGGGCAGGGGAGGCCCCCGACGGAGAGACCCAGTACTTC. This encodes CASRAGEAPDGETQYF.

The V call is TRBV27, the J call TRBJ2-1; tentative D call: TRBD2 (6 bases). The germline gives CDR1 MNHEY, CDR2 SMNVEV (reference sequence). Between the trimmed V and J ends, which lost 5 bases and 9 bases, there was a span of 20 bases. This CDR3 contains 15 residues. The CDR3 coding sequence is TGTGCCAGCAGTCGGGACGGCGCACGGGGGAGTGAGCAGTTCTTC. Encoded protein: CASSRDGARGSEQFF.

The V and J genes are TRBV4-1 and TRBJ1-4; D possibly corresponds to TRBD1 (5 bases). The length of the CDR3 is 15 residues. Germline V gene sequence: CDR1 MGHRA, CDR2 YSYEKL. Trimming stripped 1 base from V and 7 bases from J, with 13 bases between. The CDR3 sequence: CASSQGDLSSEKLFF. The CDR3 DNA reads as TGCGCCAGCAGCCAAGGGGACCTCAGTAGTGAAAAACTGTTTTTT.

The chain joins TRBV4-2 to TRBJ2-7, with 7 positions matching TRBD2. The CDR3 extends over 14 amino acids. Trimming removed 1 base from V and 2 bases from J; junction bases left unmatched: 2. The V gene's germline CDR1 is LGHNA and CDR2 YNFKEQ. Here the CDR3 reads CASSQGLATYEQYF. The CDR3 bases are TGTGCCAGCAGCCAAGGACTAGCCACCTACGAGCAGTACTTC.

This chain links TRBV7-9 with TRBJ1-1; the D is unclear. V was trimmed by 1 base and J by 3 bases, leaving 12 bases between them. CDR3 length: 15 amino acids. Germline CDR1 is SEHNR and CDR2 is FQNEAQ (reference sequence). The CDR3 sequence: CASSLGPAGHTEAFF. DNA of the CDR3: TGTGCCAGCAGCTTAGGTCCCGCCGGTCACACTGAAGCTTTCTTT.

CDR3 loop: CSVAGLAITSSYNEQFF. CDR3 nucleotide sequence: TGCAGCGTTGCTGGACTAGCGATTACTAGCTCCTACAATGAGCAGTTCTTC. This rearrangement joins TRBV29-1 to TRBJ2-1, with 9 nucleotides matching TRBD2. Germline V gene data show CDR1 as SQVTM and CDR2 as ANQGSEA. This CDR3 spans 17 amino acids. The V and J ends lost 4 bases and 0 bases, in that order; junction bases with no gene match: 10.

The rearrangement uses TRBV4-1 and TRBJ1-3; D unresolved. This CDR3 contains 14 residues. V gave up 5 bases and J gave up 0 bases, with 8 bases separating them. Germline CDR1 reads MGHRA; CDR2 reads YSYEKL. The CDR3 here is CASSTGNSGNTIYF. The CDR3 coding sequence is TGCGCCAGCAGCACCGGAAACTCTGGAAACACCATATATTTT.

This chain links TRBV5-6 with TRBJ2-1; 9 nucleotides agree with TRBD2. Germline V lookup: CDR1 SGHDT, CDR2 YYEEEE. Germline trimming cut 0 bases from V and 0 bases from J; bases unmatched to any gene: 7. The CDR3 covers 18 residues. CDR3 DNA sequence: TGTGCCAGCAGCTTGGTTCTAGCGGGAATGAGCTCCTACAATGAGCAGTTCTTC. Translation: CASSLVLAGMSSYNEQFF.

V and J are TRBV7-2 and TRBJ1-1; unclear D gene. The CDR3 consists of 14 residues. The V gene's germline CDR1 is SGHTA and CDR2 FQGNSA. Trimming left V 1 base short and J 3 bases short, with 9 bases between. The CDR3 protein is CASSLDPRDTEAFF. As DNA, the CDR3 is TGTGCCAGCAGCTTAGATCCGAGGGACACTGAAGCTTTCTTT.

The gene calls are TRBV4-2 and TRBJ1-4; D remains ambiguous. V was clipped by 1 base and J by 6 bases, with 15 bases between them. The CDR3 spans 16 residues. The germline V gene encodes CDR1 LGHNA and CDR2 YNFKEQ. The CDR3 loop reads CASSQVVGTSDEKLFF. In DNA form, the CDR3 reads TGTGCCAGCAGCCAAGTTGTGGGAACGTCGGATGAAAAACTGTTTTTT.

This clone was seen just once. The V gene is TRBV5-1, the J gene TRBJ2-7, with 10 bases that match TRBD1. Germline CDR1 reads SGHRS; CDR2 reads YFSETQ. V lost 4 bases and J lost 3; bases outside the gene matches: 4. The CDR3 is made up of 14 amino acids. Here the CDR3 DNA reads TGCGCCAGCAGCGAGGACAGGGGGTACTACGAGCAGTACTTC. It encodes CASSEDRGYYEQYF.

The V call is TRBV20-1, the J call TRBJ2-5; D is unclear. The germline V gene has CDR1 DFQATT and CDR2 SNEGSKA (reference sequence). The V and J ends lost 6 bases and 4 bases respectively, with 6 bases between them. The CDR3 has 10 amino acids. The CDR3 region is CSARRETQYF. DNA of the CDR3: TGCAGTGCCCGACGAGAGACCCAGTACTTC.

The J gene is TRBJ1-1, the V gene TRBV28; 10 positions agree with TRBD1. J lost 4 bases, V lost 8 bases, and 7 bases had no gene match. This CDR3 has 14 residues. CDR1 MDHEN and CDR2 SYDVKM come from the germline V gene. The CDR3 coding sequence is TGTGCCAGCCGCGGGACAGGGGTCGGCACTGAAGCTTTCTTT. Protein product: CASRGTGVGTEAFF.

This clone occurred a few times. The chain has TRBV11-2 and TRBJ2-7; 10 nucleotides agree with TRBD2. The ends lost 5 bases at V and 0 bases at J; junction bases unmatched: 4. Germline V gene lookup returns CDR1 SGHAT and CDR2 FQNNGV. There are 15 residues in the CDR3. The CDR3 nucleotides read TGTGCCAGCAGCCCAGGGACTAGCGTCTCCTACGAGCAGTACTTC. Translation: CASSPGTSVSYEQYF. Together with reference TRBV11-2 and TRBJ2-7, the CDR3 gives the full variable domain: EAGVAQSPRYKIIEKRQSVAFWCNPISGHATLYWYQQILGQGPKLLIQFQNNGVVDDSQLPKDRFSAERLKGVDSTLKIQPAKLEDSAVYLCASSPGTSVSYEQYFGPGTRLTVT.